These T cell receptor beta chains were read from a single sample in a study of T cell clones after liver transplantation. TCRdb's table, derived via immunoSEQ multiplex PCR, lists solely in-frame clones and lacks some. Of 9,000 to 10,000 clones listed, roughly 72% were seen once; the top ten hold around a fifth. Sequenced here: CD8+ T cells from blood, sampled at the approximately 16-month timepoint. The receptor set was obtained from a human patient who received a liver transplant. The graft donor may be the source of some T cells. The CDR3 runs from the conserved cysteine through the conserved F or W. A D gene is named only where the DNA matches it firmly. Part of the rows lack a size; the others show once, few, many or a class for expanded clones.

clone_size j_call d_call v_call cdr3_nt cdr3_aa
NA TRBJ1-1 NA TRBV9 TGTGCCAGCAGCGTAGCAGGAGTCATGAACACTGAAGCTTTCTTT CASSVAGVMNTEAFF
medium-sized TRBJ1-5 NA TRBV6-1 TGTGCCAGCAGTCAAGGACTTCAACACAATCAGCCCCAGCATTTT CASSQGLQHNQPQHF
NA TRBJ1-1 NA TRBV27 TGTGCCAGACTGCGACCTGGCACTGAAGCTTTCTTT CARLRPGTEAFF
NA TRBJ1-4 TRBD1 TRBV5-8 TGTGCCAGCAGCCTAAGGACAGGGGAAAAACTGTTTTTT CASSLRTGEKLFF
NA TRBJ2-7 NA TRBV5-5 TGTGCCAGCAGCTTGGATCCGACCTCCTACGAGCAGTACTTC CASSLDPTSYEQYF
NA TRBJ1-2 NA TRBV27 TGTGCCAGCAGACTCTTTTGGGGTGCGGACTATGGCTACACCTTC CASRLFWGADYGYTF
NA TRBJ2-1 NA TRBV27 TGTGCCAGCAACGACCACCCAGGGATCTCCTACAATGAGCAGTTCTTC CASNDHPGISYNEQFF
NA TRBJ1-2 NA TRBV4-1 TGCGCCAGCAGCCCCGCCGGGGTTACAGACTATGGCTACACCTTC CASSPAGVTDYGYTF
NA TRBJ2-3 NA TRBV19 TGTGCAGCCTCCTCAGGCGCAGATACGCAGTATTTT CAASSGADTQYF
NA TRBJ1-1 NA TRBV9 TGTGCCAGCAGCGTATACACTGAAGCTTTCTTT CASSVYTEAFF
medium-sized TRBJ1-2 NA TRBV4-1 TGCGCCAGCAGCCAAGATTGGAAGTCAGGGCGATCTTATGGCTACACCTTC CASSQDWKSGRSYGYTF
medium-sized TRBJ1-5 NA TRBV9 TGTGCCAGCAGCGTAGGGGCCGGGGAACAGCCCCAGCATTTT CASSVGAGEQPQHF
NA TRBJ2-7 NA TRBV7-9 TGTGCCAGCAGCTTCGGCAGCCAAACCTACGAGCAGTACTTC CASSFGSQTYEQYF
NA TRBJ1-1 TRBD1 TRBV7-9 TGTGCCAGCAGCGAAGACAGGGGTTCGAACACTGAAGCTTTCTTT CASSEDRGSNTEAFF
NA TRBJ1-2 NA TRBV14 TGTGCCAGCAGCCAAGTTGATGGGGAGTTGAACTTCGCTAACTATGGCTACACCTTC CASSQVDGELNFANYGYTF
NA TRBJ2-2 NA TRBV7-8 TGTGCCAGCAGCTTAGCGACAGGGAACACCGGGGAGCTGTTTTTT CASSLATGNTGELFF